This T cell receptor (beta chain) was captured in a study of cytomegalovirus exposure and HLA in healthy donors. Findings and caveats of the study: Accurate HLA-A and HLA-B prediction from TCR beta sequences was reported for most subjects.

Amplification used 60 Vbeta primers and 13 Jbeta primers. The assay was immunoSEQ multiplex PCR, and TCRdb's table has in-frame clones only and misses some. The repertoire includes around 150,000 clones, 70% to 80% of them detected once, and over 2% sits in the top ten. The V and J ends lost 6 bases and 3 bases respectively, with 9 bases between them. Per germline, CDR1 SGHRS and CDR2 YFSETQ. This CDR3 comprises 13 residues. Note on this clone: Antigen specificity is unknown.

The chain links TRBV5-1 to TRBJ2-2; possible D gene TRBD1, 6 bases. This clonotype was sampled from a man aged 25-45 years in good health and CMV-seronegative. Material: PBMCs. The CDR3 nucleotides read TGCGCCAGCAATCCAGGGGACACCGGGGAGCTGTTTTTT. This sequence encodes CASNPGDTGELFF.